These T cell receptor beta chains were read from a single sample in a study of cytomegalovirus exposure and HLA in healthy donors. The data were produced by immunoSEQ multiplex PCR, yet TCRdb's version contains in-frame clones alone and is incomplete. Its listing shows about 53,000 clones. Material for sequencing was PBMCs. These receptors all stem from a man between 18 and 35 years old in good health and CMV-seropositive. The CDR3 runs from the conserved cysteine through the conserved F or W. Each record gives: V gene, J gene, D gene, CDR3 DNA, CDR3 protein. The D gene is left open where the match is weak.

TRBV7-2	TRBJ2-1	-	TGTGCCAGCGGATCTGACAGACGCTCCTACAATGAGCAGTTCTTC	CASGSDRRSYNEQFF
TRBV7-9	TRBJ2-5	TRBD1	TGTGCCAGCAGGACAGGGGTCGAGACCCAGTACTTC	CASRTGVETQYF
TRBV10-3	TRBJ2-7	TRBD2	TGTGCCTCCGGGGTAGCGGGGGTAACGGGGGAGCAGTACTTC	CASGVAGVTGEQYF
TRBV6-4	TRBJ2-3	-	TGTGCCAGCAGTATTGAAGCGGGCACAGATACGCAGTATTTT	CASSIEAGTDTQYF
TRBV5-4	TRBJ2-7	-	TGTGCCAGCAGCTTGGACTTTATTTCCTACGAGCAGTACTTC	CASSLDFISYEQYF
TRBV30	TRBJ1-5	-	TGTGCCTGGGATGGGGGGAGAGGCAATCAGCCCCAGCATTTT	CAWDGGRGNQPQHF
TRBV5-1	TRBJ2-7	-	TGCGCCAGCAGCTTTACGGCTAGCGTCTACGAGCAGTACTTC	CASSFTASVYEQYF
TRBV6-5	TRBJ2-7	TRBD2	TGTGCCAGCAGTTACACCAGCGGGAGTGCCTACGAGCAGTACTTC	CASSYTSGSAYEQYF
TRBV7-3	TRBJ2-1	TRBD2	TGTGCCAGCAGTACATTAGCGGGAGTGGGGAACAATGAGCAGTTCTTC	CASSTLAGVGNNEQFF
TRBV6-4	TRBJ2-7	-	TGTGCCGGTCCTAAGGACAGAAGCTACGAGCAGTACTTC	CAGPKDRSYEQYF
TRBV5-4	TRBJ1-1	-	TGTGCCAGCAGCTTGGCATCGGGGGGCTCACCAGCGGCTTTCTTT	CASSLASGGSPAAFF
TRBV21-1	TRBJ2-7	-	TGTGCCAGCAGCAATTCGCGGGTAGCGGGAGGGTACCCCTACGAGCAGTACTTC	CASSNSRVAGGYPYEQYF
TRBV2	TRBJ1-5	-	TGTGCCAGCAGGGTGGATCAGGTAGTCAATCAGCCCCAGCATTTT	CASRVDQVVNQPQHF
TRBV7-3	TRBJ2-3	-	TGTGCCAGCAGCCCCGAAATGGCGGGGGCGGGCACAGATACGCAGTATTTT	CASSPEMAGAGTDTQYF
TRBV29-1	TRBJ2-3	TRBD1	TGCACAGGACAGGGAACGAGCGCAGATACGCAGTATTTT	CTGQGTSADTQYF
TRBV11-3	TRBJ1-1	-	TGTGCCAGCAGGCCCCGGGGGGCGCCCACTGAAGCTTTCTTT	CASRPRGAPTEAFF
TRBV30	TRBJ1-2	TRBD1	TGTGCCTGGGGGACAGTGTATGGCTACACCTTC	CAWGTVYGYTF
TRBV30	TRBJ1-5	TRBD1	TGTGCCTGGAGTCTACCCGGACAGGGGCTAAATCAGCCCCAGCATTTT	CAWSLPGQGLNQPQHF
TRBV2	TRBJ2-3	TRBD1	TGTGCCAGCACCGCCCGGGACAGCCTTAGCACAGATACGCAGTATTTT	CASTARDSLSTDTQYF
TRBV7-7	TRBJ2-7	TRBD2	TGTGCTAGCAGCTTAGGGACTAGCGGGATGGGTGAGCAGTACTTC	CASSLGTSGMGEQYF
TRBV6-1	TRBJ2-7	TRBD2	TGTGCCAGCAGTTTAGCGGGAGGTGGCGAGCAGTACTTC	CASSLAGGGEQYF
TRBV28	TRBJ2-1	-	TGTGCCAGCAGTTCAGGGTGGGCAAGGGGCCACAATGAGCAGTTCTTC	CASSSGWARGHNEQFF
TRBV6-5	TRBJ1-1	-	TGTGCCAGCAGTTACTCGAGAAAGGGGCAGGGGAGAGCTTTCTTT	CASSYSRKGQGRAFF
TRBV5-1	TRBJ1-2	-	TGCGCCAGCAGCTTCACAGGAAAAGAAAACTATGGCTACACCTTC	CASSFTGKENYGYTF
TRBV5-1	TRBJ1-2	TRBD1	TGCGCCAGCAGCCCGACGGACAGGGAGGAAGGCTACACCTTC	CASSPTDREEGYTF
TRBV10-3	TRBJ2-1	-	TGTGCCATCAGTGAGCATCCACAGGGTGCCAATGAGCAGTTCTTC	CAISEHPQGANEQFF
TRBV18	TRBJ2-7	TRBD2	TGTGCCAGCTCACCACCTGCCGGGGGGAACTACGAGCAGTACTTC	CASSPPAGGNYEQYF
TRBV2	TRBJ2-3	TRBD2	TGTGCCAGCAGTGAGGGAGGGGCTAGCACAGATACGCAGTATTTT	CASSEGGASTDTQYF
TRBV10-1	TRBJ2-3	-	TGCGCCAGCACTCGACAGAACACAGATACGCAGTATTTT	CASTRQNTDTQYF
TRBV9	TRBJ2-3	TRBD1	TGTGCCAGCAGCGTAGGGACAGGCGCCACAGATACGCAGTATTTT	CASSVGTGATDTQYF
TRBV7-9	TRBJ2-1	TRBD2	TGTGCCAGCAGCCGAACGAGCGGGAGTTCCTACAATGAGCAGTTCTTC	CASSRTSGSSYNEQFF
TRBV27	TRBJ2-1	TRBD1	TGTGCCAGCAGTTTTGGGGAGGGGACAGGGCCGTACAATGAGCAGTTCTTC	CASSFGEGTGPYNEQFF
TRBV11-2	TRBJ1-1	-	TGTGCCAGCAGCTTAGCGGAGACTGAAGCTTTCTTT	CASSLAETEAFF
TRBV18	TRBJ1-2	TRBD1	TGTGCCAGCTCACCACTGACAGGGGGCGAGAACTATGGCTACACCTTC	CASSPLTGGENYGYTF
TRBV25-1	TRBJ1-4	-	TGTGCCAGCAGTGGTCGGACAGACGAAAAACTGTTTTTT	CASSGRTDEKLFF
TRBV6-1	TRBJ2-7	TRBD2	TGTGCCAGCAGTGAAGAGGAGGGAGGGCCCTACGAGCAGTACTTC	CASSEEEGGPYEQYF
TRBV28	TRBJ1-1	-	TGTGCCAGCAGTTTCTTCGCGACAGGGAACACTGAAGCTTTCTTT	CASSFFATGNTEAFF
TRBV7-2	TRBJ2-1	-	TGTGCCAGCAGCTTTTCTGGGCCCTCCTACAATGAGCAGTTCTTC	CASSFSGPSYNEQFF
TRBV30	TRBJ2-7	-	TGTGCCTGGAGTGGATACGGGACTCCCGGGTCCTACGAGCAGTACTTC	CAWSGYGTPGSYEQYF
TRBV5-1	TRBJ2-7	TRBD1	TGCGCCAGCAGTCCCGGGACAGGCCTCGCCTACGAGCAGTACTTC	CASSPGTGLAYEQYF
TRBV7-2	TRBJ2-7	-	TGTGCCAGCAGCCTGCGCTACGAGCAGTACTTC	CASSLRYEQYF
TRBV13	TRBJ1-2	-	TGTGCCAGCAGTCTATTCAACAGGGCAAGTCCCTATGGCTACACCTTC	CASSLFNRASPYGYTF